The entry that follows covers one T cell receptor (beta chain) sequence. Per the authors' pipeline: Amplifying reference gene primers gave estimates of nucleated cell counts. Profiled with immunoSEQ multiplex PCR; TCRdb holds only in-frame clones, not every one. V and J calls and clone size are those listed in that table; D and trimming were worked out from the DNA. The sample has approximately 280,000 clones; around 89% are singletons. These data come from a study of blood T cell repertoires in COVID-19. Study-wide background: Whether acute or convalescent, the COVID-19 samples came from the United States, Italy and Spain. The analysed material was cDNA or gDNA that came from T cells, B-cell-depleted T cells, or PBMCs.

The CDR3 runs to 11 residues. The V gene's germline CDR1 is MNHNY and CDR2 SVGAGI (reference sequence). The ends were cut back, 6 bases at V and 6 bases at J, with 8 bases in the middle. The TCR sequence derives from a man between 35 and 55 years old with acute or convalescent COVID-19. This rearrangement joins TRBV6-6 to TRBJ1-2; D not resolved. Sequenced: peripheral blood. The CDR3 DNA follows: TGTGCCAGCAGCCTCGGGGATGGCTACACCTTC. Its translation is CASSLGDGYTF.